This section outlines one TCR beta chain sequence together with its context. What this receptor recognizes is not known. Per-base qualities were not stored, and no clone one base away is much larger. This specimen belongs to a study of blood T cell repertoires in COVID-19 (TCRdb year 2020). About the investigation overall: Samples from collaborators originated in the United States, Italy and Spain and spanned both the acute and convalescent phases of COVID-19. Nearly every sample came with metadata listing a de-identified subject ID, COVID-19 status, age in years and sex. Deeply sampled blood TCRbeta repertoires from subjects exposed to, actively infected with, or recovered from COVID-19 were included in the dataset. The prospective study material was composed of cDNA or gDNA derived from T cells, B-cell-depleted T cells, or PBMCs. Where HLA class I and class II types were available, the types were taken from metadata supplied by the sample provider, not from assay-based typing. Samples came from the ongoing ImmuneRACE study (first 160 participants) plus 1,254 subjects from 6 global collaborators. The repertoires were released in a freely available public database intended as a resource for research on the immune response to SARS-CoV-2.

Study-wide conclusions, independent of this receptor: The amount of clinical and demographic metadata varied by source and participant and was provided uncurated.

TCRbeta CDR3 regions were amplified from genomic DNA by means of the immunoSEQ Assay, a bias-controlled multiplex PCR. The original pipeline was this. Nucleated cell counts per sample were estimated from amplification of reference gene primers within the assay. Sequence reads were collapsed and filtered to measure the absolute abundance of every unique TCRbeta CDR3 rearrangement. For each sample, productive Simpson clonality was calculated by taking the square root of Simpson's diversity index across productive rearrangements. The immuneACCESS repertoire file appears here via TCRdb, limited to in-frame rearrangements. These files lack a portion of the clones; in checked studies, under half of the deficit traces to unresolved V genes, and the cause of the others is not known. V and J calls and clone size follow that table, whereas D and trimming were derived from the DNA. The sample table records fewer than 250,000 clones; 83% of these occur just once. Roughly 8.8% of the sample belongs to the ten largest clones.

The collaborating institutions used their own protocols to collect whole blood in K2EDTA tubes. Collaborator samples were shipped for TCRbeta analysis as frozen whole blood, isolated PBMCs, or DNA extracted from either sample type. V is trimmed back by 6 bases and J by 7 bases, and the junction contains 6 bases that no gene match accounts for. Taken from the germline V gene, the CDR1 and CDR2 loops are SNHLY and FYNNEI. Including the terminal cysteine and phenylalanine, the CDR3 comprises 13 residues. CDR3 DNA is the only sequence kept; it has 39 bases, read in frame from the first base. The sequenced sample was peripheral blood. This clonotype was sampled from a woman aged 45-59 years with acute or convalescent COVID-19. The chain is encoded by TRBV2 joined to TRBJ1-2; 9 central nucleotides agree with TRBD1. The nucleotides are TGTGCCAGCAGACAGGGGGCGTTGGTTGGCTACACCTTC. Its translation is CASRQGALVGYTF.